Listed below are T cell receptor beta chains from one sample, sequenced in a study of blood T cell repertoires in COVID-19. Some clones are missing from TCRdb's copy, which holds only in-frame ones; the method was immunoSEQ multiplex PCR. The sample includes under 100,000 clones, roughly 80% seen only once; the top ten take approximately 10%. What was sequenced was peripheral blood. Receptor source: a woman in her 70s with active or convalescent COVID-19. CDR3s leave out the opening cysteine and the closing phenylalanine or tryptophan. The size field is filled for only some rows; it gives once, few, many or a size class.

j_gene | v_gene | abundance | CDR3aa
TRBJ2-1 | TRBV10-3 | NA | AISASGGQFEQF
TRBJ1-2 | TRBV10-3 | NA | AISEVSYGYT
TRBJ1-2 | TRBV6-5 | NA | ASSRLTSGDYGYT
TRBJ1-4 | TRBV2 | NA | ASGRDRGGEKLF
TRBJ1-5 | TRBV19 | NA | ASSIYGGQPQH
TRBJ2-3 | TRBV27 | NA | ASSRPGANTDTQY
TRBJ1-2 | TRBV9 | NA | ASSAGQGESYT
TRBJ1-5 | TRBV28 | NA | ASSLIISTGFNQPQH
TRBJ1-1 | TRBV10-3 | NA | AITPGLGVTEAF
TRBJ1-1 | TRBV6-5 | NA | ASSYGGGGSYTEAF
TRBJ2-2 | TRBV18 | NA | ASSPPNTLGGQTGELF
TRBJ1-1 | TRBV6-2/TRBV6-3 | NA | ASSLYRGRAF
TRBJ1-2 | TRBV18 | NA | ASSPGQGSSNYGYT
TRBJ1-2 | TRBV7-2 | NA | ASSLGAGPDRT
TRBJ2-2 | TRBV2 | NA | ASSRMRDRGSGELF
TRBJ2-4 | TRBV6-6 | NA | ASSYSAGPQNIQY
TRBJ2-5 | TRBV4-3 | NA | ASSQGTGTGETQY
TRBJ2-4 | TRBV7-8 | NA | ASSLGGGNIQY
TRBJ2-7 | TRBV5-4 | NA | ASSLGGLVADEQY
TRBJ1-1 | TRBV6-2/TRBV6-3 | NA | ASSYADTLEAF
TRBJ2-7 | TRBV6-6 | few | ASSTGNSYEQY
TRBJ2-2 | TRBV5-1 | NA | ASSLGTLDTGELF
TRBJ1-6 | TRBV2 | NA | ASSAGVSPLH
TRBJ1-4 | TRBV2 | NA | ASSVTGGYEKLF
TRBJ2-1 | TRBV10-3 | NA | AISASSGGLRNEQF
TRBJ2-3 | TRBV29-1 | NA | SVGRDYDTDTQY
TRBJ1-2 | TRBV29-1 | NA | SVVIPGGYGYT
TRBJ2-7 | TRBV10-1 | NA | ASSIGGGAPEQY
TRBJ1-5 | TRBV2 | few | ASSDRNQPQH
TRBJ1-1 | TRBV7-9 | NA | ASSLQGMNTEAF
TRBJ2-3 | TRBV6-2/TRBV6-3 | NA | ASSYSVGQGAPRVTDTQY
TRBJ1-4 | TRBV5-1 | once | ASSPTRQGSTNEKLF
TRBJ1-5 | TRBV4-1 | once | ASTLSPTGHNQPQH
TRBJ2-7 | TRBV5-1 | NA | ASSLGLLDRGPAIFYEQY
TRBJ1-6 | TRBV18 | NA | ASSFSSGTGDNSPLH
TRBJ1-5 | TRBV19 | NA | ASSIAQDRGLDQPQH
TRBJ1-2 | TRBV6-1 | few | ASSESVSGYGYT
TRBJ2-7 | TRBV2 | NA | ASSEIFYEQY
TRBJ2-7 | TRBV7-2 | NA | ASSPARRDEQY
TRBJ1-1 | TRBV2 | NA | ASSGQGMNTEAF
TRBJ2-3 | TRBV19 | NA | ASSRGTGGTTDTQY
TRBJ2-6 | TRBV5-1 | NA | ASSLEQGSGANVLT
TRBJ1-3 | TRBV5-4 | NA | ASSPWGVGNTIY
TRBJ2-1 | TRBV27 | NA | ASSLVAGGYNEQF
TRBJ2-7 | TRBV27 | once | ASSLFNRAEQY
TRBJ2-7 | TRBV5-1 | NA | ASSLAAPPGTGNEQY
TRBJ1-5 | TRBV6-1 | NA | ASSDQGALSNQPQH